The rows below give T cell receptor beta chains drawn from one sample of a study of OX40 agonist ivuxolimab in advanced cancers. The method was immunoSEQ multiplex PCR; TCRdb's version includes in-frame clones alone and lacks a portion of them. The sample consists of about 30,000 clones, more than 75% of them appearing once. The sample consisted of CD4+ or CD8+ T cells sorted from blood, taken in a trial of the OX40 agonist ivuxolimab. The source of these receptors is an adult with an advanced solid tumor such as melanoma, head and neck, liver or kidney cancer. Both conserved end residues are part of each CDR3. D genes are given only for firm matches. Rows may omit the clone size; those that give it use once, few, many or a size class.

v_gene: TRBV12-5
abundance: NA
j_gene: TRBJ2-1
d_gene: NA
len: 13
CDR3nt: TGTGCTAGTGGTTTGGTTTTGGGCGATGAGCAGTTCTTC
CDR3aa: CASGLVLGDEQFF

v_gene: TRBV25-1
abundance: NA
j_gene: TRBJ2-7
d_gene: NA
len: 15
CDR3nt: TGTGCCAGCAGTGATCTTGACACAACATCCTACGAGCAGTACTTC
CDR3aa: CASSDLDTTSYEQYF

v_gene: TRBV9
abundance: once
j_gene: TRBJ2-7
d_gene: NA
len: 15
CDR3nt: TGTGCCAGCAGCCCCGAACAGGGATCCTCCTACGAGCAGTACTTC
CDR3aa: CASSPEQGSSYEQYF

v_gene: TRBV2
abundance: NA
j_gene: TRBJ2-2
d_gene: NA
len: 16
CDR3nt: TGTGCCAGCAGTGAAGTATTCCGGGACGCCACCGGGGAGCTGTTTTTT
CDR3aa: CASSEVFRDATGELFF

v_gene: TRBV11-2
abundance: NA
j_gene: TRBJ2-7
d_gene: NA
len: 15
CDR3nt: TGTGCCAGCAGCTTAAACGGCGGGCCGAGCATCGAGCAGTACTTC
CDR3aa: CASSLNGGPSIEQYF

v_gene: TRBV5-1
abundance: NA
j_gene: TRBJ2-5
d_gene: NA
len: 13
CDR3nt: TGCGCCAGCAGCCGGTGGACACGAGAGACCCAGTACTTC
CDR3aa: CASSRWTRETQYF

v_gene: TRBV27
abundance: once
j_gene: TRBJ2-7
d_gene: NA
len: 13
CDR3nt: TGTGCCAGCAGTTTAACCCCTCTCTACGAGCAGTACTTC
CDR3aa: CASSLTPLYEQYF

v_gene: TRBV6-5
abundance: few
j_gene: TRBJ2-7
d_gene: NA
len: 15
CDR3nt: TGTGCCAGCAGTTACTCAGGATACGGCTCCTACGAGCAGTACTTC
CDR3aa: CASSYSGYGSYEQYF

v_gene: TRBV27
abundance: once
j_gene: TRBJ1-5
d_gene: TRBD1
len: 14
CDR3nt: TGTGCCACTCGGACAGGGGGCCACAATCAGCCCCAGCATTTT
CDR3aa: CATRTGGHNQPQHF

v_gene: TRBV7-7
abundance: NA
j_gene: TRBJ2-5
d_gene: NA
len: 14
CDR3nt: TGTGCTAGCAGCTTGGGCAGCCTCCAAGAGACCCAGTACTTC
CDR3aa: CASSLGSLQETQYF